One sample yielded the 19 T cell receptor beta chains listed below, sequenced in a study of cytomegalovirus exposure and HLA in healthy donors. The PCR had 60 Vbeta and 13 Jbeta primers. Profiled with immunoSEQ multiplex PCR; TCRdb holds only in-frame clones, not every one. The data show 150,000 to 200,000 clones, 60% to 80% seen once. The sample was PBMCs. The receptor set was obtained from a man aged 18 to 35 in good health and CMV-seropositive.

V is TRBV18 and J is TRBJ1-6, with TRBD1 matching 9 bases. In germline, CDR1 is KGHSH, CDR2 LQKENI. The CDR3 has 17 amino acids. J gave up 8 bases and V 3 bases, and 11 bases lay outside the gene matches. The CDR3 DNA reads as TGTGCCAGCTCACCCCAAACAGGGGGCCAAGGTGATTCACCCCTCCACTTT. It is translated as CASSPQTGGQGDSPLHF.

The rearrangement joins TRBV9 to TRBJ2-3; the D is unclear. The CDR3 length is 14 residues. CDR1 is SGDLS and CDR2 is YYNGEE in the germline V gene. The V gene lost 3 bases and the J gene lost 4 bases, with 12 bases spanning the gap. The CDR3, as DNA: TGTGCCAGCAGCGCGAGGCCAGCCCCAGATACGCAGTATTTT. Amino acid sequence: CASSARPAPDTQYF.

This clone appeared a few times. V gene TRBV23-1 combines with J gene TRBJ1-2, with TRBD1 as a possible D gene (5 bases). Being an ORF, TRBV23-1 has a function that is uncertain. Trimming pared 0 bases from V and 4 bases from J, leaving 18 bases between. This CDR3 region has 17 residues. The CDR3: CASSQSIIFRQGYGYTF. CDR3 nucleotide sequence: TGCGCCAGCAGTCAATCAATAATATTTCGGCAGGGCTATGGCTACACCTTC.

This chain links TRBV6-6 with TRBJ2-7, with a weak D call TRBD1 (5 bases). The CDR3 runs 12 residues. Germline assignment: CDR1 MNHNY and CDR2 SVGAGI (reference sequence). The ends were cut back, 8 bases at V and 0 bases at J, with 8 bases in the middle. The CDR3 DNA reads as TGTGCCAGCCATACAGGCTCCTACGAGCAGTACTTC. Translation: CASHTGSYEQYF.

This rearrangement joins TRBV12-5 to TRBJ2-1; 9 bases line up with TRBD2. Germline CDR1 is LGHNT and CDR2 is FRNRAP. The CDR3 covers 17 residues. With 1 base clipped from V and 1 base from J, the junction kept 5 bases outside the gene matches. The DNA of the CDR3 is TGTGCTAGTGGTTTGGCGCGGGGGGGCCAATCCTACAATGAGCAGTTCTTC. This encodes CASGLARGGQSYNEQFF.

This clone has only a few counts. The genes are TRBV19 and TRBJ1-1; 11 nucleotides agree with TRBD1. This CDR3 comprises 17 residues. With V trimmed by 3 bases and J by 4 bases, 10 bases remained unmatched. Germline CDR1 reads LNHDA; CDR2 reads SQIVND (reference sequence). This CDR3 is CASSIGGQGARFTEAFF. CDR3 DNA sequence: TGTGCCAGTAGTATTGGAGGACAGGGGGCCCGCTTCACTGAAGCTTTCTTT.

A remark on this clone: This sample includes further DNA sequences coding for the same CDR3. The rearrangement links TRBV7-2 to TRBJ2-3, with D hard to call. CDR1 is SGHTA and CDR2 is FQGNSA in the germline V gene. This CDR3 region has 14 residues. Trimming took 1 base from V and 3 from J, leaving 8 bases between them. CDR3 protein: CASSLGPRTDTQYF. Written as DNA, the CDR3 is TGTGCCAGCAGCTTAGGTCCTAGAACAGATACGCAGTATTTT. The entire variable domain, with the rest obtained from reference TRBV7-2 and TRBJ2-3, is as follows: GAGVSQSPSNKVTEKGKDVELRCDPISGHTALYWYRQSLGQGLEFLIYFQGNSAPDKSGLPSDRFSAERTGGSVSTLTIQRTQQEDSAVYLCASSLGPRTDTQYFGPGTRLTVL.

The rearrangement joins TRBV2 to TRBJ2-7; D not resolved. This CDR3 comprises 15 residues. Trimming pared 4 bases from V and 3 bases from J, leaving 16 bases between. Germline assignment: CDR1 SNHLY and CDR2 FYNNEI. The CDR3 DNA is TGTGCCAGCAGTGGAGAGCTAATTAAAAACTACGAGCAGTACTTC. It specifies CASSGELIKNYEQYF.

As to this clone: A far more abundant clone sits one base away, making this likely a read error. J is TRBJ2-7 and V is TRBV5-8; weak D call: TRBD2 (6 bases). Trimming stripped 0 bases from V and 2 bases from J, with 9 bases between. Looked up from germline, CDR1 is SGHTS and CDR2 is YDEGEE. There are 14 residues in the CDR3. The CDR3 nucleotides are TGTGCCAGCAGCTTGGCGGAGGGACCCTACGAGCAGTACTTC. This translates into CASSLAEGPYEQYF.

Written as DNA, the CDR3 is TGCGCCAGCAATAGCAGGGGACTGAACACTGAAGCTTTCTTT. Translation gives CASNSRGLNTEAFF. The chain uses TRBV10-2 and TRBJ1-1; D might be TRBD1 (6 bases). V was cut by 7 bases and J by 0 bases, with 12 bases left in between. CDR3 length: 14 residues. Per the germline V gene, CDR1 is WSHSY and CDR2 is SAAADI.

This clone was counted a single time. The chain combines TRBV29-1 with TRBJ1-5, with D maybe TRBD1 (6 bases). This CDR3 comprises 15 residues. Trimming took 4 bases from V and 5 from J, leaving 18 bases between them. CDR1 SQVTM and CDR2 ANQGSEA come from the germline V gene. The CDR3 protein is CSVVVQGREDQPQHF. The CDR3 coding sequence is TGCAGCGTTGTCGTCCAGGGGCGCGAGGATCAGCCCCAGCATTTT.

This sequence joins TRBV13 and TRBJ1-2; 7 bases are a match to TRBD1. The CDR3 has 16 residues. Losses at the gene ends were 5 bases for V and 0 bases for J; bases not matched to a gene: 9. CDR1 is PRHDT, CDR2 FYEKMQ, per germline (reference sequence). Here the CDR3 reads CASSQRDRLPNYGYTF. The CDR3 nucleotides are TGTGCCAGCAGCCAACGGGACAGACTACCTAACTATGGCTACACCTTC. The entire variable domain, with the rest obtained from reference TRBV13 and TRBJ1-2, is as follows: AAGVIQSPRHLIKEKRETATLKCYPIPRHDTVYWYQQGPGQDPQFLISFYEKMQSDKGSIPDRFSAQQFSDYHSELNMSSLELGDSALYFCASSQRDRLPNYGYTFGSGTRLTVV.

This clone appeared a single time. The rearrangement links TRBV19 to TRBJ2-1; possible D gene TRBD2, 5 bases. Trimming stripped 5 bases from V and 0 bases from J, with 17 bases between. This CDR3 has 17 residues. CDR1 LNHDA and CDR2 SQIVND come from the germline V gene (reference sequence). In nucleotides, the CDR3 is TGTGCCAGTAGTCCGAGACCTCGGGGTGTCTCCTACAATGAGCAGTTCTTC. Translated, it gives CASSPRPRGVSYNEQFF.

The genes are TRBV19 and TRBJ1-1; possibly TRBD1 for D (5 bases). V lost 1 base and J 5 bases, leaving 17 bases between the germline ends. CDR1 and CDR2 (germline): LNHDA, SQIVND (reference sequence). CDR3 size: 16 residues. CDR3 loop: CASSIGGATSGTEAFF. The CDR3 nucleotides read TGTGCCAGTAGTATAGGGGGCGCGACTAGTGGGACTGAAGCTTTCTTT.

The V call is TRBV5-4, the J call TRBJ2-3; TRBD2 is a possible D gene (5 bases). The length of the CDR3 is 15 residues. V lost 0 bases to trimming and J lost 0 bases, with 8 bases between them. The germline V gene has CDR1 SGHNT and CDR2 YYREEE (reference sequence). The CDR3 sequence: CASSLGLSSTDTQYF. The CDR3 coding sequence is TGTGCCAGCAGCTTGGGACTATCCAGCACAGATACGCAGTATTTT. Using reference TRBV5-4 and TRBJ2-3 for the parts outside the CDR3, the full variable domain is ETGVTQSPTHLIKTRGQQVTLRCSSQSGHNTVSWYQQALGQGPQFIFQYYREEENGRGNFPPRFSGLQFPNYSSELNVNALELDDSALYLCASSLGLSSTDTQYFGPGTRLTVL.

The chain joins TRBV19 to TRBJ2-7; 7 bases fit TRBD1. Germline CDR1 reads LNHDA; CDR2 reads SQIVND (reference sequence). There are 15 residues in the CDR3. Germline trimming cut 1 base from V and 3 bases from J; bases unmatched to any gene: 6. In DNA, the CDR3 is TGTGCCAGTAGTATAGTCGGGACAGACCTCTACGAGCAGTACTTC. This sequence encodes CASSIVGTDLYEQYF.

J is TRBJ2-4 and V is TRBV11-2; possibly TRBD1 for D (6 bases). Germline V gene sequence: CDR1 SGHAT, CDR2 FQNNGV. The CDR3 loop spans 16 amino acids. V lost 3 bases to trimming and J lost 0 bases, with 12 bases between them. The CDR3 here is CASSFGQLIAKNIQYF. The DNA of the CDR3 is TGTGCCAGCAGCTTCGGACAGTTAATAGCCAAAAACATTCAGTACTTC.

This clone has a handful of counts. CDR3 DNA: TGCACCGTCCGGGACAGGGCCTTCGGCTACACCTTC. It is translated as CTVRDRAFGYTF. The rearrangement links TRBV29-1 to TRBJ1-2; 9 nucleotides align to TRBD1. This CDR3 spans 12 amino acids. Germline V gene lookup returns CDR1 SQVTM and CDR2 ANQGSEA.

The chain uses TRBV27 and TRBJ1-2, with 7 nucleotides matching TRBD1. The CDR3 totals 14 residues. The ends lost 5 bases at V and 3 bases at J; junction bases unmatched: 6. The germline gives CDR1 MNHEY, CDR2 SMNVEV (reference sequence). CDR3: CASSVTGVHYGYTF. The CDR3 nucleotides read TGTGCCAGCAGTGTAACAGGGGTTCACTATGGCTACACCTTC.